These T cell receptor beta chains were read from a single sample in a study of graft-versus-host responses after intestinal transplantation. Sequencing was performed with immunoSEQ multiplex PCR; in TCRdb, only in-frame clones are kept and a portion is missing. Of more than 60,000 clones listed, 90% are singletons. For these TCRs, the target antigens are not known. The sequencing here drew on unstimulated CD8+ T cells sorted from spleen or lymph node cells, taken before intestinal transplant. These receptors all come from a human donor who received an intestinal transplant. CDR3s include the opening cysteine and the closing phenylalanine or tryptophan. D genes are given only for firm matches. Size values are once, few and many counts, or a class for expanded clones, and some rows have none.

TRBJ2-3	.	.	TRBV7-7	TGTGCTAGCAGCATAACGACAAGGCCGGGGTACACGCAGTATTTT	CASSITTRPGYTQYF
TRBJ2-1	.	TRBD2	TRBV29-1	TGCAGCGTCTCCTCCGGGACTAGCGGGGGAGGTGAGCAGTTCTTC	CSVSSGTSGGGEQFF
TRBJ2-1	.	TRBD2	TRBV2	TGTGCCATCCCCCGGGCTAGCGGGGGAGACAATGAGCAGTTCTTC	CAIPRASGGDNEQFF
TRBJ1-3	few	.	TRBV5-6	TGTGCCAGCAGCCACGGTGACTCTGGAAACACCATATATTTT	CASSHGDSGNTIYF
TRBJ1-6	.	TRBD1	TRBV9	TGTGCCAGCAGCGTAGTGGACAGGGAATATGGTTCACCCCTCCACTTT	CASSVVDREYGSPLHF
TRBJ1-1	.	TRBD1	TRBV6-5	TGTGCCAGCAGTTACTCGGGGACAGTTAACACTGAAGCTTTCTTT	CASSYSGTVNTEAFF
TRBJ1-2	.	.	TRBV6-6	TGTGCCAGCACCCGACAGCTTCTGGATGGCTACACCTTC	CASTRQLLDGYTF
TRBJ1-5	.	.	TRBV4-1	TGCGCCAGCAGCCAACACCAATCGGCAGGGAACGCCCAGCATTTT	CASSQHQSAGNAQHF
TRBJ2-5	.	TRBD2	TRBV4-2	TGTGCCAGCAGCCAAACTAGCGGGAATCAAGAGACCCAGTACTTC	CASSQTSGNQETQYF
TRBJ1-1	.	.	TRBV28	TGTGCCGCTCTGGGGCGGGGGTTCAACACTGAAGCTTTCTTT	CAALGRGFNTEAFF
TRBJ1-2	.	.	TRBV5-1	TGCGCCAGCAGCTTGGCCCCAGGCAGGGATGGCTACACCTTC	CASSLAPGRDGYTF
TRBJ1-6	.	TRBD1	TRBV9	TGTGCCAGCAGCGTAGGGGACAGGGGATCACCCCTCCACTTT	CASSVGDRGSPLHF
TRBJ1-2	.	TRBD1	TRBV5-6	TGTGCCAGCAGCCCGACAGGGCAAAGTCATGGCTACACCTTC	CASSPTGQSHGYTF
TRBJ2-2	.	.	TRBV9	TGTGCCAGCAGCGTAGCAGGGGATTACACCGGGGAGCTGTTTTTT	CASSVAGDYTGELFF
TRBJ1-1	.	.	TRBV9	TGTGCCAGCAGCGCCACGGGTGGGAACACTGAAGCTTTCTTT	CASSATGGNTEAFF
TRBJ1-6	.	.	TRBV7-2	TGTGCCAGCAGCTTACAGGGCTCCTATAATTCACCCCTCCACTTT	CASSLQGSYNSPLHF
TRBJ2-7	.	.	TRBV11-2	TGTGCCAGCAGCGAATACGGCAGGGTTGGGTACGAGCAGTACTTC	CASSEYGRVGYEQYF
TRBJ1-1	.	TRBD1	TRBV27	TGTGCCAGCAGTTTAGCCCGGGACAGTGAAGCTTTCTTT	CASSLARDSEAFF
TRBJ2-7	.	TRBD2	TRBV27	TGTGCCACCTCGGGAGGGGGTCTAAGTGGGGAGCAGTACTTC	CATSGGGLSGEQYF
TRBJ1-4	.	.	TRBV9	TGTGCCAGCAGCGTAGGATCGGGGGTGGGCGAAAAACTGTTTTTT	CASSVGSGVGEKLFF
TRBJ2-7	once	.	TRBV18	TGTGCCAGCTCACCACCGGGGGCGTTCGAGCAGTACTTC	CASSPPGAFEQYF
TRBJ2-7	.	.	TRBV19	TGTGCCAGTAGTATAGGGGAAGGGCCGGGGGACGAGCAGTACTTC	CASSIGEGPGDEQYF
TRBJ2-7	.	TRBD2	TRBV5-1	TGCGCCAGCAGCCCGGGACTAGGAACCTACGAGCAGTACTTC	CASSPGLGTYEQYF
TRBJ2-2	once	.	TRBV7-6	TGTGCCAGCAGCGCGTCCTCTGTGAACACCGGGGAGCTGTTTTTT	CASSASSVNTGELFF
TRBJ1-2	.	.	TRBV7-8	TGTGCCAGCAGCTTTGGTGGGGCCGTCTATGGCTACACCTTC	CASSFGGAVYGYTF
TRBJ2-2	.	TRBD1	TRBV29-1	TGCAGCGTTGAAGAGACGGGACAGGGATTTAACACCGGGGAGCTGTTTTTT	CSVEETGQGFNTGELFF
TRBJ1-1	.	.	TRBV19	TGTGCCAGTAGCCCGGGGGGGGAGATGAACACTGAAGCTTTCTTT	CASSPGGEMNTEAFF
TRBJ2-3	.	TRBD2	TRBV5-6	TGTGCCAGCACCACGCTGACTAGCGGGGGGGGTAAGGATACGCAGTATTTT	CASTTLTSGGGKDTQYF
TRBJ1-5	.	.	TRBV6-5	TGTGCCAGCACCTCGACAGGCGGACAGCCCCAGCATTTT	CASTSTGGQPQHF
TRBJ1-1	few	.	TRBV4-2	TGTGCCAGCAGCCAAGATCGAGGGAACACTGAAGCTTTCTTT	CASSQDRGNTEAFF
TRBJ1-5	.	.	TRBV25-1	TGTGCCAGCTTCTCCTTGAGGCCCCAGCATTTT	CASFSLRPQHF
TRBJ1-1	few	.	TRBV5-1	TGCGCCAGCAGTCAGTGGACAGCGAACACTGAAGCTTTCTTT	CASSQWTANTEAFF
TRBJ2-7	.	.	TRBV11-2	TGTGCCAGCAGCTTAGGCCCTAGCGCGTATAGCTACGAGCAGTACTTC	CASSLGPSAYSYEQYF
TRBJ1-1	.	.	TRBV9	TGTGCCAGCAGCCACTCTAGGGTAGACAGCACGGTAACTGAAGCTTTCTTT	CASSHSRVDSTVTEAFF
TRBJ2-5	.	.	TRBV18	TGTGCCAGCTCACCACAGGGGTACGGGGAGACCCAGTACTTC	CASSPQGYGETQYF
TRBJ2-7	once	TRBD1	TRBV27	TGTGCCAGCGCTACAGGGGGAAGCCCCTACGAGCAGTACTTC	CASATGGSPYEQYF
TRBJ1-1	.	.	TRBV2	TGTGCCAGCAGTGAGTACACCTACACTGAAGCTTTCTTT	CASSEYTYTEAFF
TRBJ2-3	.	.	TRBV2	TGTGCCAGCCCAGGCGAACCCCCAGATACGCAGTATTTT	CASPGEPPDTQYF
TRBJ2-3	.	.	TRBV29-1	TGCAGCGTTGAACCGGGAGATACGCAGTATTTT	CSVEPGDTQYF
TRBJ2-7	.	TRBD2	TRBV7-9	TGTGCCAGCAGCTTAGTCCGTCCGGGAGGGGAGCAGTACTTC	CASSLVRPGGEQYF
TRBJ2-7	once	.	TRBV7-9	TGTGCCAGCAGCCCGGACACTTACGAGCAGTACTTC	CASSPDTYEQYF